This T cell receptor (beta chain) was retrieved from a study of blood T cell repertoires in COVID-19. Study background: Whether acute or convalescent, the COVID-19 samples came from the United States, Italy and Spain.

Germline V gives CDR1 MNHNS, CDR2 SASEGT. This CDR3 has 17 residues. J lost 3 bases, V lost 4 bases, and 10 bases had no gene match. In the study's own analysis: Reference gene primer amplification in the assay estimated nucleated cell counts. Assay: immunoSEQ multiplex PCR; the TCRdb copy retains only in-frame clones and omits some. V and J calls plus clone size are reproduced from that table; the DNA served to infer D and trimming. Of nearly 250,000 clones detected, roughly 86% appear once; the ten largest clones hold 1.5% to 2%. The specimen sequenced was peripheral blood. The V call is TRBV6-1, the J call TRBJ2-2; TRBD2 matches 8 bases. This TCR came from a woman aged 60 to 75 who had recovered from COVID-19. CDR3 sequence (DNA): TGTGCCAGCAGTGCCCTTTCGGGGGGGGCCTACACCGGGGAGCTGTTTTTT. Residues: CASSALSGGAYTGELFF.